This is a list of T cell receptor beta chains from one sample in a study of cytomegalovirus exposure and HLA in healthy donors. Clones were sequenced by immunoSEQ multiplex PCR, and TCRdb holds only the in-frame ones, with some missing. The sample records roughly 200,000 clones, approximately 80% being singletons. Sequences were obtained from PBMCs. The receptors derive from a female donor in good health and CMV-seronegative. CDR3s include the opening cysteine and the closing phenylalanine or tryptophan.

j_call	v_call	cdr3_aa
TRBJ2-7	TRBV27	CASSFSPGGYEQYF
TRBJ2-1	TRBV29-1	CSVGDRVGNNEQFF
TRBJ1-1	TRBV6-6	CASTLQGNTEAFF
TRBJ2-5	TRBV7-9	CASSFLSSGVRETQYF
TRBJ2-7	TRBV27	CASSLSHSYEQYF
TRBJ2-1	TRBV28	CASSLGDSPYNEQFF
TRBJ1-5	TRBV30	CAWSVSSGLQPQHF
TRBJ2-3	TRBV29-1	CSALRDPESGTDTQYF
TRBJ2-7	TRBV5-5	CASSLSGTPSSYEQYF
TRBJ2-7	TRBV5-4	CASSSQTGGYEQYF
TRBJ2-3	TRBV4-2	CASSLTTTDTQYF
TRBJ2-1	TRBV11-3	CASSSWIAGGDEQFF
TRBJ2-7	TRBV28	CASLNLGGAEGTLYEQYF
TRBJ1-1	TRBV5-1	CASSLGTGTNTEAFF
TRBJ1-4	TRBV2	CASSQGFDEKLFF
TRBJ1-6	TRBV6-5	CASSLAGTGSPLHF
TRBJ2-1	TRBV7-8	CASSRRTGWDEQFF
TRBJ2-1	TRBV4-2	CASSQVPGGRSYNEQFF
TRBJ2-3	TRBV9	CASSAGTGAGATDTQYF
TRBJ1-3	TRBV30	CAWKGTVSGNTIYF